This T cell receptor (beta chain) was sequenced in a study of blood T cells in healthy people across ages (dated by TCRdb to the mid-2010s). About the full investigation: In model experiments, template switching captured about one uniquely barcoded TCR beta cDNA molecule for every two T cells. Using deep sequencing normalized with unique cDNA molecular identifiers, the study measured how TCR beta repertoire diversity changes with age. Four age groups were formed from the donors: young (average roughly 15 years), middle-aged (approximately 41), aged (about 62) and long-lived (about 80). To avoid experimental bias, donors of different ages were distributed randomly across sequencing lanes. The study analyzed two additional independent replicas of 1 million unique cDNA reads from the same blood draw for two donors, one aged 18 to 30 and one aged 80 or older. General findings and caveats noted by the study authors: Conclusive comparison of naive and antigen-experienced compartments was prevented by the profiling of bulk unsorted PBMCs. Compared with the aged group, the long-lived group had more naive CD4+ T cells, fewer expanded clones and increased TCR diversity, suggesting age selection. Observed TCR beta diversity per million T cells fell roughly linearly with age, and a significant reduction was already apparent by age around 39. A strong correlation was found between observed TCR beta diversity and the percentage of naive T cells measured by flow cytometry. Because the CMV infection status of the donors was unknown, age-related changes in expanded clonotypes may potentially have been confounded. Estimates of total diversity based on one million sequenced T cells were regarded as lower bounds and as underestimates.

Libraries were prepared through 5' RACE. The listed sequencing device is Illumina HiSeq 2500. The second PCR ran for about 6 to 12 cycles and used a J-beta primer mix along with a sample-barcoded 5' primer. A unique molecular identifier was introduced onto each TCR beta cDNA molecule by a template-switch 5' adaptor carrying 12 random nucleotides. At least 2.5 million CDR3-containing paired-end reads were obtained from each sample. All of the RNA was converted into first-strand cDNA using the Mint cDNA synthesis kit, with a TRBC-specific oligonucleotide serving as the primer. After uracil-DNA glycosylase treatment, a first 18-cycle PCR used universal primers M1SS and BC2_uni_R on all cDNA. The authors' pipeline ran thus. Each sample was normalized by randomly selecting 1 million high-quality reads, each carrying a distinct molecular identifier. Reads sharing molecular identifiers were discarded rather than binned into consensus sequences. MiTCR, run with a Q25 quality threshold and the strictest error-elimination algorithm, handled CDR3 identification, clonotype clustering and error correction. A nonparametric unseen species model using Euler transformation provided a lower-bound estimate of total TCR beta diversity. Starting from the raw public reads, TCRdb applied fastp trimming at Q25, assembled clones with MiXCR and retained in-frame beta chains. For every CDR3 protein sequence, its rows merge into one entry that carries the most common genes and DNA. Here the V and J calls rest on TCRdb's processing, not on the authors' analysis. Here the sample has about 1.8 million distinct CDR3 sequences; 40% to 55% occur a single time. The biggest ten clones account for over 2% of the sample.

Donors were roughly 40 systemically healthy Caucasian individuals from Russia aged 6 to 90 years. Ten milliliters of peripheral blood were drawn from each donor into EDTA-treated Vacutainer tubes. Ficoll-Paque density-gradient centrifugation was used to isolate PBMCs, with at least 7 million per sample. Total RNA was extracted from PBMCs with Trizol reagent, with at least 6 micrograms obtained per sample. Naive CD45RAhigh/CD27high T cell percentages were measured by flow cytometry on a PBMC aliquot from every donor. Details on this clonotype: The target of this receptor is not known. No quality values exist for individual bases; no much larger clone is one base distant.

The receptor comes from a woman aged 40-49 years in good health. Sequencing was performed on blood.

CDR3 protein: CASSLAPAGGRETQYF. The DNA sequence is TGCGCCAGCAGCTTGGCCCCAGCGGGGGGGCGAGAGACCCAGTACTTC. The chain uses TRBV5-1 and TRBJ2-5; TRBD2 matches 10 bases in the middle. Reading the germline V gene gives CDR1 SGHRS and CDR2 YFSETQ. V lost 0 bases and J lost 4 bases, and the count of bases not matched to a germline gene is 6. CDR3 length: 16 amino acids, cysteine to phenylalanine. The retained sequence is limited to the CDR3, 48 bases, with the frame set at the first base.